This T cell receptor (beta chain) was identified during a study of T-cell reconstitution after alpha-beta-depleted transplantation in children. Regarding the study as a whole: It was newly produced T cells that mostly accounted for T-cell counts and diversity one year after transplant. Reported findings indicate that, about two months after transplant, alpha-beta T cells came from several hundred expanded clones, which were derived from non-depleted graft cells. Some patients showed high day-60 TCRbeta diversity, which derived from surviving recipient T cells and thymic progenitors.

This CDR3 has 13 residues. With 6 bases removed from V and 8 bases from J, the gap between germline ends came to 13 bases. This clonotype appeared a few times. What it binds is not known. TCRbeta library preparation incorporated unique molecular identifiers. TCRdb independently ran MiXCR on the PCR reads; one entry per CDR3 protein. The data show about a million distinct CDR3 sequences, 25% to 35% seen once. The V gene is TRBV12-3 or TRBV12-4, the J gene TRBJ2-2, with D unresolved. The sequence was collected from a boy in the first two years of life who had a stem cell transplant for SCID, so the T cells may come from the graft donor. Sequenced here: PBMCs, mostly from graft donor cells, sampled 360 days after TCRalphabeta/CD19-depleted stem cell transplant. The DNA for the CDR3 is TGTGCCAGCAGCAAACCCGGGTTTGGGGAGCTGTTTTTT. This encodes CASSKPGFGELFF.